These T cell receptor beta chains were read from a single sample in a study of T cells in Graves' hyperthyroidism and ophthalmopathy. TCRdb redid the calling of the multiplex PCR reads with MiXCR, one entry per CDR3 protein. The sample contains around 700,000 distinct CDR3 sequences, under 20% of which appear only once. The sample comprised blood. These TCRs come from a woman in her forties or fifties with Graves' hyperthyroidism that later progressed to Graves' ophthalmopathy. The CDR3 runs from the conserved cysteine through the conserved F or W. Fields, in order: clone size, J gene, CDR3 length, D gene, V gene, CDR3 protein, CDR3 DNA. The D gene is left open where the match is weak. Clone size, where shown, is once, few, many, or a class for clones that have expanded.

clone_size: few
j_call: TRBJ1-2
cdr3_length: 14
d_call: .
v_call: TRBV12-3/TRBV12-4
cdr3_aa: CASSLAGGGNGYTF
cdr3_nt: TGTGCCAGCAGTTTAGCTGGCGGAGGAAATGGCTACACCTTC

clone_size: few
j_call: TRBJ2-7
cdr3_length: 17
d_call: TRBD1
v_call: TRBV10-2
cdr3_aa: CAGQPPGWGQTLDEQYF
cdr3_nt: TGCGCCGGCCAGCCTCCGGGTTGGGGACAGACGCTCGACGAGCAGTACTTC

clone_size: many
j_call: TRBJ1-1
cdr3_length: 14
d_call: .
v_call: TRBV7-9
cdr3_aa: CASSLNGDYTEAFF
cdr3_nt: TGTGCCAGCAGCTTAAACGGGGATTACACTGAAGCTTTCTTT

clone_size: many
j_call: TRBJ1-6
cdr3_length: 15
d_call: TRBD1
v_call: TRBV30
cdr3_aa: CASDRGQAYNSPLHF
cdr3_nt: TGTGCCTCCGACAGGGGGCAGGCCTATAATTCACCCCTCCACTTT

clone_size: few
j_call: TRBJ2-1
cdr3_length: 13
d_call: .
v_call: TRBV7-9
cdr3_aa: CTTLGKGYNEQFF
cdr3_nt: TGTACCACCCTGGGTAAGGGATACAATGAGCAGTTCTTC

clone_size: .
j_call: TRBJ2-2
cdr3_length: 16
d_call: TRBD1
v_call: TRBV7-9
cdr3_aa: CASRSGTGRFSGELFF
cdr3_nt: TGTGCCAGCAGGTCGGGGACAGGCCGATTCTCCGGGGAGCTGTTTTTT

clone_size: .
j_call: TRBJ2-3
cdr3_length: 13
d_call: .
v_call: TRBV12-5
cdr3_aa: CASGFVGTDTQYF
cdr3_nt: TGTGCTAGTGGTTTCGTGGGCACAGATACGCAGTATTTT

clone_size: few
j_call: TRBJ2-4
cdr3_length: 14
d_call: .
v_call: TRBV20-1
cdr3_aa: CSARDEQAKNIQYF
cdr3_nt: TGCAGTGCTAGGGATGAGCAGGCCAAAAACATTCAGTACTTC

clone_size: .
j_call: TRBJ1-4
cdr3_length: 14
d_call: .
v_call: TRBV15
cdr3_aa: CATSRDLADEKLFF
cdr3_nt: TGTGCCACCAGCAGAGATTTGGCGGATGAAAAACTGTTTTTT

clone_size: .
j_call: TRBJ2-1
cdr3_length: 13
d_call: TRBD1
v_call: TRBV29-1
cdr3_aa: CSVSTNRGVEQFF
cdr3_nt: TGCAGCGTTTCGACCAACAGGGGCGTGGAGCAGTTCTTC

clone_size: .
j_call: TRBJ1-1
cdr3_length: 16
d_call: .
v_call: TRBV20-1
cdr3_aa: CSAPENGGLINTEAFF
cdr3_nt: TGCAGTGCCCCTGAAAATGGGGGGTTAATTAACACTGAAGCTTTCTTT